The 14 T cell receptor beta chains reported below all come from one sample, sequenced in a study of cytomegalovirus exposure and HLA in healthy donors. The table came from immunoSEQ multiplex PCR; TCRdb's copy has only in-frame clones and leaves some out. There are some 310,000 clones in the sample; 88% occur only once, and more than 0.95% lies in the top ten. Sequencing was performed on PBMCs. The receptors were gathered from a man in his thirties or forties in good health and CMV-seronegative.

The chain couples TRBV10-3 to TRBJ1-2, with 7 nucleotides matching TRBD1. Unmatched junction bases numbered 10, after V lost 8 bases and J lost 7 bases. The CDR3 length is 13 residues. The germline gives CDR1 ENHRY, CDR2 SYGVKD. CDR3 sequence (DNA): TGTGCCATCGGGACAGCTAGGGGCGTTGGCTACACCTTC. This gives the protein CAIGTARGVGYTF.

This chain uses TRBV7-6 with TRBJ2-2; tentatively, D is TRBD2 (6 bases). The CDR3 length is 17 residues. The germline V and J ends were trimmed by 1 base and 7 bases, with 19 bases remaining between them. Per germline, CDR1 SGHVS and CDR2 FNYEAQ. CDR3 in DNA: TGTGCCAGCAGCTTAGAAGCCCGGGGACTTAGGGGCGGGGAGCTGTTTTTT. Translated, it gives CASSLEARGLRGGELFF.

The chain employs TRBV5-8 and TRBJ2-1, with TRBD2 matching over 9 bases. CDR3 size: 18 residues. Per the germline V gene, CDR1 is SGHTS and CDR2 is YDEGEE. The V segment lost 0 bases and the J segment 0 bases; nucleotides outside the gene matches: 7. The CDR3 reads CASSLGLRGGLSYNEQFF. CDR3 bases: TGTGCCAGCAGCTTGGGGTTGCGGGGGGGCCTCTCCTACAATGAGCAGTTCTTC.

The gene calls are TRBV5-1 and TRBJ1-1; no firm D call. Germline-derived CDR1 and CDR2 are SGHRS and YFSETQ. The ends were cut back, 1 base at V and 0 bases at J, with 4 bases in the middle. The CDR3 loop spans 13 amino acids. The CDR3, as DNA: TGCGCCAGCAGCTTGCGTTTGAACACTGAAGCTTTCTTT. It specifies CASSLRLNTEAFF.

This chain links TRBV9 with TRBJ1-2; D not certain. Germline assignment: CDR1 SGDLS and CDR2 YYNGEE. Trimming shortened V by 3 bases and J by 6 bases, and 12 bases separated the two germline ends. This CDR3 comprises 13 residues. In DNA, the CDR3 is TGTGCCAGCAGCGCAGACATAATGAATGGCTACACCTTC. Translation: CASSADIMNGYTF. The full variable domain, in which reference TRBV9 and TRBJ1-2 provide the parts outside the CDR3, is DSGVTQTPKHLITATGQRVTLRCSPRSGDLSVYWYQQSLDQGLQFLIQYYNGEERAKGNILERFSAQQFPDLHSELNLSSLELGDSALYFCASSADIMNGYTFGSGTRLTVV.

This clone is a singleton in its sample. The chain is built from TRBV15 and TRBJ1-6; TRBD1 agrees at 10 bases. Germline V gives CDR1 LNHNV, CDR2 YYDKDF (reference sequence). V lost 1 base and J lost 9; bases outside the gene matches: 3. This CDR3 contains 15 residues. CDR3 in DNA: TGTGCCACCAGCAGAGTTCGGACAGGGGGTTCACCCCTCCACTTT. It translates to CATSRVRTGGSPLHF.

The chain recombines TRBV30 with TRBJ2-7; 7 bases agree with TRBD1. With V trimmed by 0 bases and J by 5 bases, 4 bases remained unmatched. This CDR3 is built from 13 residues. Germline-derived CDR1 and CDR2 are GTSNPN and SVGIG (reference sequence). CDR3 DNA: TGTGCCTGGAGTGTATACAGGGGTCACGAGCAGTACTTC. Protein: CAWSVYRGHEQYF.

This clone was seen a single time. The CDR3 reads CALEGGATIYF. The CDR3 nucleotides are TGTGCCCTGGAGGGGGGGGCCACCATATATTTT. V and J are TRBV30 and TRBJ1-3; a possible D gene is TRBD1 (6 bases). Germline CDR1 GTSNPN, CDR2 SVGIG (reference sequence). The CDR3 is 11 amino acids. Trimming took 8 bases from V and 9 from J, leaving 14 bases between them. Based on the CDR3 plus reference TRBV30 and TRBJ1-3, the full variable domain is SQTIHQWPATLVQPVGSPLSLECTVEGTSNPNLYWYRQAAGRGLQLLFYSVGIGQISSEVPQNLSASRPQDRQFILSSKKLLLSDSGFYLCALEGGATIYFGEGSWLTVV.

In this sample, this clone turned up once. The chain couples TRBV6-5 to TRBJ1-3, with TRBD1 identical over 7 bases. Germline V lookup: CDR1 MNHEY, CDR2 SVGAGI. There are 15 residues in the CDR3. V lost 0 bases to trimming and J lost 2 bases; unmatched junction nucleotides: 1. CDR3 coding DNA: TGTGCCAGCAGTTACTCAGGGACAGCTGGAAACACCATATATTTT. As protein: CASSYSGTAGNTIYF.

The chain is built from TRBV5-1 and TRBJ2-1; D might be TRBD2 (6 bases). V gave up 4 bases and J gave up 4 bases, with 15 bases separating them. Germline CDR1 and CDR2: SGHRS and YFSETQ. This CDR3 spans 15 amino acids. The CDR3 nucleotides are TGCGCCAGCAGCAAACCGGGACTCGTATACAATGAGCAGTTCTTC. The encoded protein is CASSKPGLVYNEQFF. The full variable domain, rest sourced from reference TRBV5-1 and TRBJ2-1, is KAGVTQTPRYLIKTRGQQVTLSCSPISGHRSVSWYQQTPGQGLQFLFEYFSETQRNKGNFPGRFSGRQFSNSRSEMNVSTLELGDSALYLCASSKPGLVYNEQFFGPGTRLTVL.

The chain carries TRBV19 and TRBJ2-5, with D possibly TRBD2 on 6 matching bases. Trimming left V 3 bases short and J 2 bases short, with 19 bases between. CDR1 LNHDA and CDR2 SQIVND come from the germline V gene (reference sequence). This CDR3 has 17 amino acids. CDR3 bases: TGTGCCAGTAGTATTTCTATCGGAGGGGAGGCGCAAGAGACCCAGTACTTC. Translated: CASSISIGGEAQETQYF. Supplemented by reference TRBV19 and TRBJ2-5, the full variable domain reads DGGITQSPKYLFRKEGQNVTLSCEQNLNHDAMYWYRQDPGQGLRLIYYSQIVNDFQKGDIAEGYSVSREKKESFPLTVTSAQKNPTAFYLCASSISIGGEAQETQYFGPGTRLLVL.

The chain links TRBV6-6 to TRBJ1-2; D perhaps matches TRBD1 (6 bases). V lost 0 bases and J 2 bases, leaving 13 bases between the germline ends. Germline values: CDR1 MNHNY, CDR2 SVGAGI (reference sequence). The CDR3 has 16 amino acids. CDR3 sequence reads: CASSYSNDRTNYGYTF. The DNA of the CDR3 is TGTGCCAGCAGTTACTCCAATGACAGGACCAACTATGGCTACACCTTC.

V is TRBV27 and J is TRBJ2-7, with unresolved D. V lost 5 bases to trimming and J lost 2 bases, with 13 bases between them. The CDR3 covers 14 residues. Looked up from germline, CDR1 is MNHEY and CDR2 is SMNVEV (reference sequence). CDR3 nucleotide sequence: TGTGCCAGCAGTCCTCGAGCGCCTACCTACGAGCAGTACTTC. Encoded protein: CASSPRAPTYEQYF.

The chain couples TRBV6-5 to TRBJ1-2, with TRBD1 matching over 10 bases. The CDR3 has 14 residues. Germline V gives CDR1 MNHEY, CDR2 SVGAGI. V dropped 5 bases and J dropped 3; count of bases not matched to a gene: 3. CDR3 nucleotides: TGTGCCAGCAGTAGACAGGGGGCTTACTATGGCTACACCTTC. It codes for CASSRQGAYYGYTF.